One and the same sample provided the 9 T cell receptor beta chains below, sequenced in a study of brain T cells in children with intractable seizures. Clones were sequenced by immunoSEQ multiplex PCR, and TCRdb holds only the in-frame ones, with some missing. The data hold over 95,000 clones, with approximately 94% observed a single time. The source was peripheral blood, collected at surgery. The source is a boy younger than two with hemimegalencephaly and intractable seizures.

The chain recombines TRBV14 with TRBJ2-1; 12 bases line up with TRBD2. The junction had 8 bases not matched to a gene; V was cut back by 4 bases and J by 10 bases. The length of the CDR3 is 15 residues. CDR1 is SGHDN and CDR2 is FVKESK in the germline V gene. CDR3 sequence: CASSRQLAGGGEQFF. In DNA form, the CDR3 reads TGTGCCAGCAGCCGACAACTAGCGGGAGGTGGCGAGCAGTTCTTC.

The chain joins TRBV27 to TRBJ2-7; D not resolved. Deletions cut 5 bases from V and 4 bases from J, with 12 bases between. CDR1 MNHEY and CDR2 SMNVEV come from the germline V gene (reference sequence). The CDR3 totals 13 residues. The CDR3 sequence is CASSPHASYEQYF. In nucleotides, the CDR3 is TGTGCCAGCAGTCCTCACGCGTCATACGAGCAGTACTTC.

This CDR3 is CASSSTRSLSGNTIYF. The CDR3 coding sequence is TGTGCCAGCAGCAGTACACGGTCCCTCTCTGGAAACACCATATATTTT. The chain uses TRBV11-2 and TRBJ1-3; no clear D gene. With 5 bases removed from V and 0 bases from J, the gap between germline ends came to 14 bases. The germline gives CDR1 SGHAT, CDR2 FQNNGV. There are 16 residues in the CDR3.

CDR3 region: CASSLIGQDEQYF. CDR3 bases: TGTGCCAGCAGTTTAATCGGGCAGGACGAGCAGTACTTC. The J gene is TRBJ2-7, the V gene TRBV12-3 or TRBV12-4; D is unresolved. CDR3 size: 13 residues. V lost 2 bases and J lost 5, with 10 bases in between.

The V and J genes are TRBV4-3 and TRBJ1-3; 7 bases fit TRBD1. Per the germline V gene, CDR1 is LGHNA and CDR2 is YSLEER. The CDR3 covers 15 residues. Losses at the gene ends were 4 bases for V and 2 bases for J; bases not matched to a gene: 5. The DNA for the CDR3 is TGCGCCAGCAGCCTATCGACAGGGACTGGAAACACCATATATTTT. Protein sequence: CASSLSTGTGNTIYF.

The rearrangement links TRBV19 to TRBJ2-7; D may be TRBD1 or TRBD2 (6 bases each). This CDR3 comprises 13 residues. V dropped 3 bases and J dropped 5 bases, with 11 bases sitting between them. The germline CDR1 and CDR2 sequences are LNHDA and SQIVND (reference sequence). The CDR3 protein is CASSIGGADEQYF. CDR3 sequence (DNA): TGTGCCAGTAGTATCGGGGGCGCGGACGAGCAGTACTTC.

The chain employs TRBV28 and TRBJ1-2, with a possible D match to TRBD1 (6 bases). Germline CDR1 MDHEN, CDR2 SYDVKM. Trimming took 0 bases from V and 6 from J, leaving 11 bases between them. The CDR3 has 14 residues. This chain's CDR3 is CASSLWAGENGYTF. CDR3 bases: TGTGCCAGCAGTTTATGGGCAGGGGAAAATGGCTACACCTTC.

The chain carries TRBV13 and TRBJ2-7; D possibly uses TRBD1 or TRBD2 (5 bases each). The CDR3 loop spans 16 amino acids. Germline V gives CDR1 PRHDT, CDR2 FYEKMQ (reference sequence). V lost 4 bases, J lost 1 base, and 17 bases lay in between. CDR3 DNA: TGTGCCAGCAGCTCCACGGGGAGCGGACATTCCTACGAGCAGTACTTC. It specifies CASSSTGSGHSYEQYF.

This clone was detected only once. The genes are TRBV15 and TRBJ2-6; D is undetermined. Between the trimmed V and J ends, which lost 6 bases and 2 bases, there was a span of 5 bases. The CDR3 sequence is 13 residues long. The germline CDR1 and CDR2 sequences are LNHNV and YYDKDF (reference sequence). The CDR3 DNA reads TGTGCCACCAGGGGCCCTGGGGCCAACGTCCTGACTTTC. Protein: CATRGPGANVLTF.